These 27 T cell receptor beta chains share one sample of origin, sequenced in a study of blood T cell repertoires in COVID-19. Some clones are missing from TCRdb's copy, which holds only in-frame ones; the method was immunoSEQ multiplex PCR. The data hold more than 200,000 clones, with around 80% observed a single time. Material for sequencing was peripheral blood. The origin of the receptors is a man aged 40-50 years with acute or convalescent COVID-19.

The table lists this clone with many counts. The V gene is TRBV25-1, the J gene TRBJ2-7; D uncertain. Per the germline V gene, CDR1 is MGHDK and CDR2 is SYGVNS. The CDR3 has 12 amino acids. The V gene lost 2 bases and the J gene lost 8 bases, with 10 bases spanning the gap. The CDR3 loop is CASSEGQSQQYF. The CDR3 bases are TGTGCCAGCAGTGAAGGGCAAAGCCAGCAGTACTTC.

This clone was seen only once. The chain recombines TRBV6-2 or TRBV6-3 with TRBJ2-1, with 9 bases that match TRBD2. CDR1 is MNHEY, CDR2 SVGEGT, per germline. V gave up 5 bases and J gave up 0 bases; unmatched junction bases: 20. The CDR3 totals 21 residues. This CDR3 is CASSPTPGLAGTPSSYNEQFF. The CDR3 nucleotides read TGTGCCAGCAGTCCAACCCCCGGGCTAGCGGGAACCCCGAGCTCCTACAATGAGCAGTTCTTC.

The chain combines TRBV3-1 (or the pseudogene TRBV3-2) with TRBJ1-6; D call uncertain. Germline CDR1 and CDR2: LGHDT and YNNKEL (reference sequence). V lost 1 base and J 10 bases, leaving 11 bases between the germline ends. The CDR3 length is 14 residues. The CDR3 DNA reads TGTGCCAGCAGCCAAGTAGCCGTTCTATCACCCCTCCACTTT. Protein: CASSQVAVLSPLHF.

This clone was observed a few times. This chain connects TRBV3-1 (or the pseudogene TRBV3-2) to TRBJ1-2, with D tentatively TRBD1 (5 bases). With 4 bases removed from V and 5 bases from J, the gap between germline ends came to 14 bases. Germline CDR1 reads LGHDT; CDR2 reads YNNKEL (reference sequence). The CDR3 extends over 14 amino acids. The CDR3 DNA is TGTGCCAGCAGCCTTCGGGGGACCCTTTATGGCTACACCTTC. Amino acid sequence: CASSLRGTLYGYTF.

Notes on this clone: This CDR3 is also generated by other DNA sequences in the sample. This chain uses TRBV2 with TRBJ2-2, with 10 positions matching TRBD1. Germline lookup yields CDR1 SNHLY and CDR2 FYNNEI. V lost 6 bases to trimming and J lost 4 bases; unmatched junction nucleotides: 5. The CDR3 is 15 amino acids. CDR3 residues: CASRRQGAGTGELFF. As DNA, the CDR3 is TGTGCCAGCAGAAGACAGGGGGCTGGCACCGGGGAGCTGTTTTTT.

The V gene is TRBV30, the J gene TRBJ2-5; D possibly corresponds to TRBD2 (6 bases). The ends were cut back, 2 bases at V and 5 bases at J, with 15 bases in the middle. Per the germline V gene, CDR1 is GTSNPN and CDR2 is SVGIG (reference sequence). The CDR3 is 14 amino acids. CDR3 DNA: TGTGCCTGGAGTAGGGCGGGACGGGGGGAGACCCAGTACTTC. It is translated as CAWSRAGRGETQYF.

J is TRBJ1-1 and V is TRBV10-2; D remains unclear. The CDR3 sequence is 11 residues long. Germline CDR1 reads WSHSY; CDR2 reads SAAADI. V gave up 3 bases and J gave up 5 bases, with 4 bases separating them. The CDR3 sequence is CASSEETEAFF. Here the CDR3 DNA reads TGCGCCAGCAGTGAAGAGACTGAAGCTTTCTTT.

The rearrangement joins TRBV7-6 to TRBJ2-3, with 7 bases lining up with TRBD2. V was clipped by 4 bases and J by 2 bases; unmatched bases: 3. Germline loops: CDR1 SGHVS, CDR2 FNYEAQ. The CDR3 spans 14 residues. The CDR3 spells CASSSREATDTQYF. The CDR3, as DNA: TGTGCCAGCAGCTCCCGGGAGGCCACAGATACGCAGTATTTT.

The genes are TRBV3-1 (or the pseudogene TRBV3-2) and TRBJ1-1; D is undetermined. CDR1 is LGHDT and CDR2 is YNNKEL in the germline V gene (reference sequence). Trimming took off 1 base at V and 8 bases at J, with 5 bases between the two ends. The CDR3 runs to 11 residues. As DNA, the CDR3 is TGTGCCAGCAGCCAAGGGGAGGAAGCTTTCTTT. Encoded protein: CASSQGEEAFF.

The V and J genes are TRBV29-1 and TRBJ2-3; D unclear. This CDR3 spans 15 amino acids. Germline V gene data show CDR1 as SQVTM and CDR2 as ANQGSEA. V lost 2 bases and J lost 1, with 13 bases in between. CDR3 sequence: CSVEPSVAGTDTQYF. In nucleotides, the CDR3 is TGCAGCGTTGAACCCTCAGTGGCAGGCACAGATACGCAGTATTTT.

This chain links TRBV11-2 with TRBJ2-5, with unresolved D. The germline V gene encodes CDR1 SGHAT and CDR2 FQNNGV. V lost 5 bases, J lost 3 bases, and 22 bases lay in between. CDR3 size: 17 residues. The CDR3 DNA reads TGTGCCAGCAGCCCTCAAGGTCGGGTTAAACTCGAAGAGACCCAGTACTTC. The encoded protein is CASSPQGRVKLEETQYF.

The J gene is TRBJ2-3, the V gene TRBV12-5; the D is unclear. CDR1 LGHNT and CDR2 FRNRAP come from the germline V gene. The CDR3 is 14 residues long. V lost 4 bases and J lost 0, with 8 bases in between. The CDR3 coding sequence is TGTGCTAGTGGTTCGGAGTCAAGCACAGATACGCAGTATTTT. Amino acid sequence: CASGSESSTDTQYF.

This chain links TRBV10-1 with TRBJ1-4; 11 bases are shared with TRBD1. V dropped 6 bases and J dropped 6; count of bases not matched to a gene: 6. Germline V CDR1 and CDR2: WNHNN, SYGVQD (reference sequence). The CDR3 length is 15 residues. CDR3 protein: CASSPGQGAHEKLFF. CDR3 DNA sequence: TGCGCCAGCAGCCCTGGACAGGGGGCGCATGAAAAACTGTTTTTT.

This clone was observed a few times. This rearrangement joins TRBV19 to TRBJ1-2; 7 nucleotides match TRBD1. The germline CDR1 and CDR2 sequences are LNHDA and SQIVND (reference sequence). The CDR3 totals 14 residues. V shed 6 bases and J 0 bases; nucleotides not matched to a gene: 4. For the CDR3, the DNA is TGTGCCAGTAGAGACAGGGATGCTAACTATGGCTACACCTTC. Translating gives CASRDRDANYGYTF.

This clone was seen just once. The chain is built from TRBV11-1 and TRBJ2-7; TRBD1 agrees at 8 bases. The germline CDR1 and CDR2 sequences are SGHAT and FQDESV (reference sequence). The CDR3 has 15 amino acids. After removal of 5 bases from V and 1 base from J, the junction contained 7 bases not matched to a gene. Here the CDR3 reads CASSRRDRYSYEQYF. DNA for the CDR3: TGTGCCAGCAGCCGCCGGGACAGGTATTCCTACGAGCAGTACTTC.

As concerns this clone: It differs at one base from a far larger clone, so likely a read error. The chain couples TRBV11-3 to TRBJ2-5; 8 positions agree with TRBD2. Germline V gene lookup returns CDR1 SGHNT and CDR2 YENEEA. V was pared by 3 bases and J by 3 bases, with 0 bases of the junction left unmatched. CDR3 size: 13 residues. The CDR3 spells CASSFGGEETQYF. CDR3 DNA sequence: TGTGCCAGCAGCTTCGGGGGGGAAGAGACCCAGTACTTC.

As regards this clone: Distinct nucleotide sequences in the sample also encode this CDR3. The V call is TRBV6-5, the J call TRBJ1-4; D remains unclear. The germline V and J ends were trimmed by 2 bases and 8 bases, with 12 bases remaining between them. Per germline, CDR1 MNHEY and CDR2 SVGAGI. The CDR3 consists of 14 residues. In nucleotides, the CDR3 is TGTGCCAGCAGTTACCGTGGCGGGAAGGAAAAACTGTTTTTT. It yields the protein CASSYRGGKEKLFF.

The chain employs TRBV11-3 and TRBJ2-5; the match to TRBD1 covers 7 bases. The trim removed 5 bases at V and 1 base at J, leaving 4 bases unmatched. Germline CDR1 and CDR2: SGHNT and YENEEA. There are 14 residues in the CDR3. The CDR3 bases are TGTGCCAGCAGCGCAAGGGACAGCCAAGAGACCCAGTACTTC. Protein product: CASSARDSQETQYF.

The V gene is TRBV4-1, the J gene TRBJ2-5, with 8 bases aligning to TRBD1. V shed 4 bases, J shed 5 bases, and the junction held 9 bases outside the gene matches. CDR1 is MGHRA and CDR2 is YSYEKL in the germline V gene. The CDR3 is 15 residues long. The CDR3 coding sequence is TGCGCCAGCAGCCGACGCGGACAGGGTTCGGAGACCCAGTACTTC. It specifies CASSRRGQGSETQYF.

This clone was picked up one time. V usage is TRBV5-5 and J usage is TRBJ1-1; TRBD1 aligns across 11 bases. Germline V gene lookup returns CDR1 SGHKS and CDR2 YYEKEE (reference sequence). J was trimmed by 7 bases and V by 4 bases; bases with no gene match: 3. The CDR3 extends over 13 amino acids. The CDR3: CASSPGTGGEAFF. In nucleotides, the CDR3 is TGTGCCAGCAGCCCTGGGACAGGGGGTGAAGCTTTCTTT. Combining the CDR3 with reference TRBV5-5 and TRBJ1-1 gives the whole variable domain DAGVTQSPTHLIKTRGQQVTLRCSPISGHKSVSWYQQVLGQGPQFIFQYYEKEERGRGNFPDRFSARQFPNYSSELNVNALLLGDSALYLCASSPGTGGEAFFGQGTRLTVV.

This clone was counted a few times. The V gene is TRBV6-1, the J gene TRBJ2-7; D uncertain. V lost 2 bases and J 4 bases, leaving 9 bases between the germline ends. The germline V gene encodes CDR1 MNHNS and CDR2 SASEGT. The length of the CDR3 is 13 residues. The CDR3 spells CASSENTQYEQYF. CDR3 nucleotides: TGTGCCAGCAGTGAAAACACACAATACGAGCAGTACTTC.

The J gene is TRBJ2-7, the V gene TRBV5-1; 13 nucleotides agree with TRBD2. CDR3 length equals 16 residues. Germline lookup yields CDR1 SGHRS and CDR2 YFSETQ. With 0 bases clipped from V and 2 bases from J, the junction kept 2 bases outside the gene matches. The CDR3 loop is CASSLGGTSGTYEQYF. The CDR3 region has the DNA TGCGCCAGCAGCTTGGGCGGGACTAGCGGGACCTACGAGCAGTACTTC.

V usage is TRBV5-1 and J usage is TRBJ1-5; TRBD1 is a possible D gene (5 bases). The CDR3 has 16 residues. The germline V gene has CDR1 SGHRS and CDR2 YFSETQ. The ends were cut back, 1 base at V and 5 bases at J, with 16 bases in the middle. Here the CDR3 reads CASSLSFGEGYQPQHF. CDR3 bases: TGCGCCAGCAGCTTGTCATTTGGGGAGGGGTATCAGCCCCAGCATTTT.

CDR3 DNA sequence: TGTGCCTGGAGTCCTCCCGGGGTGAATGAAAAACTGTTTTTT. This sequence encodes CAWSPPGVNEKLFF. This chain joins TRBV30 and TRBJ1-4; the D is unclear. This CDR3 comprises 14 residues. The V end was cut by 2 bases, the J end by 5 bases, with 12 bases between. In germline, CDR1 is GTSNPN, CDR2 SVGIG (reference sequence). Drawing the rest from reference TRBV30 and TRBJ1-4, the complete variable domain is SQTIHQWPATLVQPVGSPLSLECTVEGTSNPNLYWYRQAAGRGLQLLFYSVGIGQISSEVPQNLSASRPQDRQFILSSKKLLLSDSGFYLCAWSPPGVNEKLFFGSGTQLSVL.

CDR3 in amino acids: CASSTDRGYYGYTF. The DNA of the CDR3 is TGTGCCAGTAGTACGGACAGGGGTTACTATGGCTACACCTTC. This rearrangement joins TRBV19 to TRBJ1-2; 9 positions agree with TRBD1. Losses at the gene ends were 4 bases for V and 3 bases for J; bases not matched to a gene: 3. The CDR3 sequence is 14 residues long. The germline V gene encodes CDR1 LNHDA and CDR2 SQIVND (reference sequence). Full variable domain (outside the CDR3, taken from reference TRBV19 and TRBJ1-2): DGGITQSPKYLFRKEGQNVTLSCEQNLNHDAMYWYRQDPGQGLRLIYYSQIVNDFQKGDIAEGYSVSREKKESFPLTVTSAQKNPTAFYLCASSTDRGYYGYTFGSGTRLTVV.

The J gene is TRBJ1-1, the V gene TRBV19; D is undetermined. CDR3 length equals 15 residues. With 1 base removed from V and 8 bases from J, the gap between germline ends came to 17 bases. Germline V lookup: CDR1 LNHDA, CDR2 SQIVND (reference sequence). CDR3 region: CASSIARTGRSEAFF. CDR3 bases: TGTGCCAGTAGTATAGCCCGGACGGGAAGATCAGAAGCTTTCTTT.

The gene calls are TRBV30 and TRBJ2-1; possible D gene TRBD2, 7 bases. The V gene lost 1 base and the J gene lost 4 bases, with 11 bases spanning the gap. CDR3 length equals 14 residues. The V gene's germline CDR1 is GTSNPN and CDR2 SVGIG (reference sequence). CDR3 sequence (DNA): TGTGCCTGGAGTGAGGGGAGGGGGTACAATGAGCAGTTCTTC. It codes for CAWSEGRGYNEQFF.